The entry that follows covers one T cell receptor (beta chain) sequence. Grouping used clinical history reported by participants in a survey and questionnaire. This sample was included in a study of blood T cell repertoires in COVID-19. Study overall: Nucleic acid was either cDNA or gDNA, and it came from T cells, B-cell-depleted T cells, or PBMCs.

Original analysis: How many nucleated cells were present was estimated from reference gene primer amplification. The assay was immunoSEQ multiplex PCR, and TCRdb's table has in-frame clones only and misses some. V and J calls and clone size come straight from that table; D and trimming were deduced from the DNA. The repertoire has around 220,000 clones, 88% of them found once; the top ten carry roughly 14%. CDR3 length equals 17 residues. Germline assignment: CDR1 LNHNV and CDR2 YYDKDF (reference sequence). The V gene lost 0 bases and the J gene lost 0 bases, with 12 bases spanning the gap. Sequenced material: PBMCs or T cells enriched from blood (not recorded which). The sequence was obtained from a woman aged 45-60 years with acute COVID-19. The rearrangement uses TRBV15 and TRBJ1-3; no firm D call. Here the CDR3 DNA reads TGTGCCACCAGCAGAGATCTATCCCTCCCCTCTGGAAACACCATATATTTT. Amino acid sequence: CATSRDLSLPSGNTIYF.